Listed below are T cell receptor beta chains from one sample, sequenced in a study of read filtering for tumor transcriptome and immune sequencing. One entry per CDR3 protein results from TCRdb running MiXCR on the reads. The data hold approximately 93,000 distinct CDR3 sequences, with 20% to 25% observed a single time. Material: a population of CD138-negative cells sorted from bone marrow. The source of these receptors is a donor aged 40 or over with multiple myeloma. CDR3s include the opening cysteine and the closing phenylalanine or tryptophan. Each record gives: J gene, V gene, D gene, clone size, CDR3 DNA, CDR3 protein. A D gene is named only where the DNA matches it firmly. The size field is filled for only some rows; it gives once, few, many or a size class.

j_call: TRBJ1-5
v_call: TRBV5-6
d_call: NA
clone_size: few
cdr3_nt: TGTGCCAGCACCCGGGGAGGGGATCGCAATCAGCCCCAGCATTTT
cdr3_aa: CASTRGGDRNQPQHF

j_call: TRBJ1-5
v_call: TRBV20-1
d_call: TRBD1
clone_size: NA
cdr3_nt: TGCAGTGCTAGAATGTCAGGGGGAGGGCAGCCCCAGCATTTT
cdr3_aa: CSARMSGGGQPQHF

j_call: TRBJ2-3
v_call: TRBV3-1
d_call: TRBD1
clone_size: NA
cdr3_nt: TGTGCCAGCAGCCGCAGGGGGCTTGGGGAAGCAGATACGCAGTATTTT
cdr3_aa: CASSRRGLGEADTQYF

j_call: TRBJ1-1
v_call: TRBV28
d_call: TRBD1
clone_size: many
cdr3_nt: TGTGCCAGCACCTCAGGGGGGGGGACTGAAGCTTTCTTT
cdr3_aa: CASTSGGGTEAFF

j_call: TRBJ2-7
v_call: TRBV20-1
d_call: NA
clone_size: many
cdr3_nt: TGCAGTGCGTCGCCAAGCTCCTACGAGCAGTACTTC
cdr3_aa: CSASPSSYEQYF

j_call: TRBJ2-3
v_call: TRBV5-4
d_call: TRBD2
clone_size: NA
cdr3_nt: TGTGCCAGCAGCTTAGGCGGGAGACGCACAGATACGCAGTATTTT
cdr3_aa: CASSLGGRRTDTQYF

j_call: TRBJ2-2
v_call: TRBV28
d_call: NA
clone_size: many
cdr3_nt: TGTGCCAGCAGTTTACCGCCAGGGGCGCACACCGGGGAGCTGTTTTTT
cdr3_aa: CASSLPPGAHTGELFF

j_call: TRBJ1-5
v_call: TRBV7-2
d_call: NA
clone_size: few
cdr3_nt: TGTGCCAGCAGCTTTCAGGGGCCCCTTCAGCCCCAGCATTTT
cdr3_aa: CASSFQGPLQPQHF

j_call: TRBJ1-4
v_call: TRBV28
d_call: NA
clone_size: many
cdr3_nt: TGTGCCAGCAGTCAAACAGGGAGCCAGGGGGAAAAACTGTTTTTT
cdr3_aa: CASSQTGSQGEKLFF

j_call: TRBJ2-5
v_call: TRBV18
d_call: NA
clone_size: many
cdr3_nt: TGTGCCAGCTCAGACGGACAAGGGGAGACCCAGTACTTC
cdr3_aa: CASSDGQGETQYF

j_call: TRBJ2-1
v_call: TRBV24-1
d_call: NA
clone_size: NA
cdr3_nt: TGTGCCACCAGTGACACCCCGTCAACAGGGCAGCAGCTCTTC
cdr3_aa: CATSDTPSTGQQLF

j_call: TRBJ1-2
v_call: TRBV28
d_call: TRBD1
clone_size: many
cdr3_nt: TGTGCCAGCAGTTTAGGATTAGGACAGGGGCACGGCTACACCTTC
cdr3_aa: CASSLGLGQGHGYTF

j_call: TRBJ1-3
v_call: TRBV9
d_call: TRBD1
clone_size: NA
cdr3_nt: TGTGCCAGCAGCGTAGGGGACAGGGGGCCTGGAAACACCATATATTTT
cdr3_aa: CASSVGDRGPGNTIYF

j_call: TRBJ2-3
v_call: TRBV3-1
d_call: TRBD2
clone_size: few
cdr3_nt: TGTGCCAGCAGCCACTCCCGACTAGCGGGGACAGATACGCAGTATTTT
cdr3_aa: CASSHSRLAGTDTQYF

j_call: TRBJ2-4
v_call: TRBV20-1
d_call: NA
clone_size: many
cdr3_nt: TGCAGTGCCGGAGTGGGGAATGCCAAAAACATTCAGTACTTC
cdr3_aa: CSAGVGNAKNIQYF

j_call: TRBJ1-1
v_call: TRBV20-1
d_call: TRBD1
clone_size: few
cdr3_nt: TGCAGTGCTGGGGACAGGGGGCTGAACACTGAAGCTTTCTTT
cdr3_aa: CSAGDRGLNTEAFF

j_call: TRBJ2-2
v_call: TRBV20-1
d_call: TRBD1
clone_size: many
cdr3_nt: TGCAGTACGACAGGGTCTAACACCGGGGAGCTGTTTTTT
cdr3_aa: CSTTGSNTGELFF

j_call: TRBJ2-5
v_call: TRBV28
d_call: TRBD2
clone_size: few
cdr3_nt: TGTGCCAGCGTGACTAGCCGGGGTGAGACCCAGTACTTC
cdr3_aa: CASVTSRGETQYF

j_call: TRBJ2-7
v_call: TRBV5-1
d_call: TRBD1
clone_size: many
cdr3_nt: TGCGCCAGCAGCAACACCGGGACAGGGGGCTGGGACGAGCAGTACTTC
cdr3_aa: CASSNTGTGGWDEQYF

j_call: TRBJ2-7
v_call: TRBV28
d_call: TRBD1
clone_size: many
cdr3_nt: TGTGCCAGCAGTTCCCCAGGACAGGGGTCCTACGAGCAGTACTTC
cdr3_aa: CASSSPGQGSYEQYF

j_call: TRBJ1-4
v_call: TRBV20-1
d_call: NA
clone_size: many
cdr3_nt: TGCAGTGTAGAGGGGGGCGTGGAAAAACTGTTTTTT
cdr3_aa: CSVEGGVEKLFF

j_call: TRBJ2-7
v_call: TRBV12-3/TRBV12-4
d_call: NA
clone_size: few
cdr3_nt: TGTGCCAGCCGCTTCACTCGGGAGCAGTACTTC
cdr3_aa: CASRFTREQYF

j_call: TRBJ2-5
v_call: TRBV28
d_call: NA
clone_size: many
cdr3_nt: TGTGCCAGCAGCCGGCGGGGCAGGTTGTACCAAGAGACCCAGTACTTC
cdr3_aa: CASSRRGRLYQETQYF

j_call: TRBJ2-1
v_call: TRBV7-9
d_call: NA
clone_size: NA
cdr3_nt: TGTGCCAGCGCGTCGGGACGCAGCTCCTACAATGATCAGTTCTTC
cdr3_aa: CASASGRSSYNDQFF

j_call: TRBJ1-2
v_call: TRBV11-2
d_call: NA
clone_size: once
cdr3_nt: TGCACCAGCAGTTTATACACGGGGGGCCTGGGCTATGGCTACACCTTC
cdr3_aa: CTSSLYTGGLGYGYTF

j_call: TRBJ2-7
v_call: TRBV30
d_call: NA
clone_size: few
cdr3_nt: TGTGCCTGGAGTGTATATCTCCAGTCCGAGCAGTACTTC
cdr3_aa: CAWSVYLQSEQYF

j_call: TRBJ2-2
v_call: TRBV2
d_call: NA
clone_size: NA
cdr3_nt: TGTGCCAGCACAAGACAGTCCGGGGAGCTGTTTTTT
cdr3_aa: CASTRQSGELFF

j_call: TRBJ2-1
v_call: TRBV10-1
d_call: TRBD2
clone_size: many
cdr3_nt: TGCGCCAGCAGTGGTGGACTAGAAGATGAGCAGTTCTTC
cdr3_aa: CASSGGLEDEQFF

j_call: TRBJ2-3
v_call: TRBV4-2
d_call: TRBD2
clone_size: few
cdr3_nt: TGTGCCAGCAGCCAAGAGCCCCTAGCGGGGGAGGATACGCAGTATTTT
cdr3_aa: CASSQEPLAGEDTQYF

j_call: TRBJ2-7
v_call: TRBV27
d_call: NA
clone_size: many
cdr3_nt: TGTGCCAGCAGTTTATCCCCTATTTACGAGCAGTACTTC
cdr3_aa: CASSLSPIYEQYF

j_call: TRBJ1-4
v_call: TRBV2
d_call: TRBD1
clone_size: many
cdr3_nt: TGTGCCAGCCAGGACAGGGAATTAGGAGAAAAACTGTTTTTT
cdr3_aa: CASQDRELGEKLFF

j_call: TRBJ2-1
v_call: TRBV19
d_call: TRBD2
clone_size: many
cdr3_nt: TGTGCCAGTAGACCGCTAGCGGGGGGGCGCAATGAGCAGTTCTTC
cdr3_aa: CASRPLAGGRNEQFF

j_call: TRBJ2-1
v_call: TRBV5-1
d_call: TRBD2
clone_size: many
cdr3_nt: TGCGCCAGCAGCTATAGCGGGAATGAGCAGTTCTTC
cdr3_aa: CASSYSGNEQFF

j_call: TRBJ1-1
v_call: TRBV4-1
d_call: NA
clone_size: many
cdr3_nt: TGCGCCAGCAGCTCACGACACTTTAACACTGAAGCTTTCTTT
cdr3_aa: CASSSRHFNTEAFF

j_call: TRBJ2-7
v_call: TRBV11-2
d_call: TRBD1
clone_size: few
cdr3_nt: TGTGCCAGCAGCCCCGGACAGGGCAAAATCGAGCAGTACTTC
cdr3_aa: CASSPGQGKIEQYF

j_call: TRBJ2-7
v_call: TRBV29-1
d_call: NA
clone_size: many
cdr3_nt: TGCAGCGTTGGAGCCAGGGGCACCTACGAGCAGTACTTC
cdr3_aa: CSVGARGTYEQYF

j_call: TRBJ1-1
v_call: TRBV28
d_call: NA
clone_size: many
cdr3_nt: TGTGCCAGCAGGCGAGAACAGGAGAAAAATCGGTTTTGGACTGAAGCTTTCTTT
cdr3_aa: CASRREQEKNRFWTEAFF

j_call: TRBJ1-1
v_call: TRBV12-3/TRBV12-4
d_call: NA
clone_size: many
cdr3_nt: TGTGCCAGCAGTTTAGTATCCAGTTCTGCTGAAGCTTTCTTT
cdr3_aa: CASSLVSSSAEAFF

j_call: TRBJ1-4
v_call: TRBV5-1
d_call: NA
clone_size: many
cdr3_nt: TGCGCCAGCAGCCCCTCCGAGCCCGATCGGGAAAAACTGTTTTTT
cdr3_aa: CASSPSEPDREKLFF

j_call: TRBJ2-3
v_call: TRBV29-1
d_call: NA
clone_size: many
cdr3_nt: TGCAGCTTTAGGAGCACAGATACGCAGTATTTT
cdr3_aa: CSFRSTDTQYF